This is a list of T cell receptor beta chains from one sample in a study of identical twins. In TCRdb, the 5' RACE reads were re-called with MiXCR into one record per CDR3 protein. The sample includes 250,000 or so distinct CDR3 sequences, about 13% of them seen just once. These data were also filed under a second study, of yellow fever vaccine responses in identical twins.

What was sequenced was memory (CD45RO+) T cells sorted from blood. The source is a young woman in good health. The CDR3 runs from the conserved cysteine through the conserved F or W. The order of the fields is clone size, V gene, J gene, D gene, CDR3 DNA, CDR3 protein. The D gene is left open where the match is weak. Rows may omit the clone size; those that give it use once, few, many or a size class.

clone_size: few; v_call: TRBV25-1; j_call: TRBJ1-4; d_call: TRBD1; cdr3_nt: TGTGCCAGCAGTGAACAGGGGGCGAGGGAAAAACTGTTTTTT; cdr3_aa: CASSEQGAREKLFF
clone_size: few; v_call: TRBV6-2/TRBV6-3; j_call: TRBJ2-2; d_call: .; cdr3_nt: TGTGCCAGCAGATCCGGCCCCCTCACGGCCGGGGAGCTGTTTTTT; cdr3_aa: CASRSGPLTAGELFF
clone_size: few; v_call: TRBV28; j_call: TRBJ2-3; d_call: .; cdr3_nt: TGTGCCAGCAGAGATGGCGGGAACCAGATCGGTACGCAGTATTTT; cdr3_aa: CASRDGGNQIGTQYF
clone_size: .; v_call: TRBV4-1; j_call: TRBJ1-2; d_call: .; cdr3_nt: TGCGCCAGCAGCCAAGAAGGAGCCGGGAAAGGTGGCTACACCTTC; cdr3_aa: CASSQEGAGKGGYTF
clone_size: few; v_call: TRBV5-1; j_call: TRBJ2-3; d_call: .; cdr3_nt: TGCGCCAGCAGCCCCGGGGGCTTCGGCACAGATACGCAGTATTTT; cdr3_aa: CASSPGGFGTDTQYF
clone_size: few; v_call: TRBV20-1; j_call: TRBJ2-3; d_call: .; cdr3_nt: TGCAGTGCTCATGAACGGCCCCTTGAGAGGCAGTATTTT; cdr3_aa: CSAHERPLERQYF
clone_size: many; v_call: TRBV11-2; j_call: TRBJ1-4; d_call: .; cdr3_nt: TGTGCCAGCAGCCTATTGGGGGGGGCGTCCGAGGAAAAACTGTTTTTT; cdr3_aa: CASSLLGGASEEKLFF
clone_size: few; v_call: TRBV9; j_call: TRBJ2-2; d_call: .; cdr3_nt: TGTGCCAGCAGCTCGACGGATTCGAACACCGGGGAGCTGTTTTTT; cdr3_aa: CASSSTDSNTGELFF
clone_size: .; v_call: TRBV21-1; j_call: TRBJ2-5; d_call: .; cdr3_nt: TGTGCCAGCACCAAAATGGCAGAAGAAGAGACCCAGTACTTC; cdr3_aa: CASTKMAEEETQYF
clone_size: few; v_call: TRBV28; j_call: TRBJ1-5; d_call: .; cdr3_nt: TGTGCCAGCAGTACGGACGGAGTCCAGCCCCAGCATTTT; cdr3_aa: CASSTDGVQPQHF
clone_size: .; v_call: TRBV7-9; j_call: TRBJ2-7; d_call: .; cdr3_nt: TGTGCCAGCAGCATCCCGACAGGCTACGAGCAGTACTTC; cdr3_aa: CASSIPTGYEQYF
clone_size: .; v_call: TRBV27; j_call: TRBJ1-1; d_call: TRBD1; cdr3_nt: TGTGCCAGCAGGCTAAACAGGGGTCGCACTGAAGCTTTCTTT; cdr3_aa: CASRLNRGRTEAFF
clone_size: few; v_call: TRBV5-1; j_call: TRBJ2-5; d_call: TRBD1; cdr3_nt: TGCGCCAGCAGCAACACAGGACAGGGGGCAATGGAGACCCAGTACTTC; cdr3_aa: CASSNTGQGAMETQYF
clone_size: .; v_call: TRBV29-1; j_call: TRBJ1-1; d_call: .; cdr3_nt: TGCAGCGCCAGAACGGTCAGGGCCGTCGCTGAAGCTTTCTTT; cdr3_aa: CSARTVRAVAEAFF